The present TCR beta chain was sequenced within a study of blood T cell repertoires in COVID-19. About the study: T cells, B-cell-depleted T cells, or PBMCs supplied cDNA or gDNA.

The CDR3 is made up of 14 amino acids. V lost 2 bases, J lost 2 bases, and 9 bases lay in between. Germline V CDR1 and CDR2: SNHLY, FYNNEI. Authors' data handling: Cell counts per sample came from amplifying reference gene primers. Generated by immunoSEQ multiplex PCR, the TCRdb table keeps only in-frame clones and is missing some. Clone size and the V and J calls come from that table; the DNA yielded D and trimming. The sample includes 160,000 or so clones, approximately 90% of them seen just once. The V gene is TRBV2, the J gene TRBJ1-2; D is uncertain. This clonotype was obtained from a man between 18 and 35 years old with acute or convalescent COVID-19. The specimen sequenced was peripheral blood. The CDR3 reads CASSELQANYGYTF. CDR3 nucleotide sequence: TGTGCCAGCAGTGAACTTCAGGCCAACTATGGCTACACCTTC.